This is a list of T cell receptor beta chains from one sample in a study of T cell changes during pregnancy in multiple sclerosis. Using immunoSEQ multiplex PCR, the repertoire was profiled, and TCRdb retains in-frame clones only, with some absent. The sample records just over 80,000 clones, nearly 95% being singletons. The material was peripheral blood, obtained in the second trimester of pregnancy. All receptors come from a female donor with multiple sclerosis, enrolled in a pregnancy study. Both conserved end residues are part of each CDR3. D genes are given only for firm matches. Part of the rows lack a size; the others show once, few, many or a class for expanded clones.

TRBJ2-7	TRBD2	TRBV29-1	-	TGCAGCGTTGACGGGGCTAGCGGGAGGAGAGAGCAGTACTTC	CSVDGASGRREQYF
TRBJ2-5	TRBD1	TRBV7-2	-	TGTGCCAGCAACCGAGACAGGGAAGAGACCCAGTACTTC	CASNRDREETQYF
TRBJ1-2	TRBD1	TRBV7-3	-	TGTGCCAGCAGCCCCCAACCGGGACAGGGGGTCTATGGCTACACCTTC	CASSPQPGQGVYGYTF
TRBJ1-1	TRBD1	TRBV28	-	TGTGCCAGCAGTTTGTTGCGGACAGGTCGAACTGAAGCTTTCTTT	CASSLLRTGRTEAFF
TRBJ1-5	TRBD1	TRBV6-5	-	TGTGCCAGCAGGAGGGACAGGGGGAGCAATCAGCCCCAGCATTTT	CASRRDRGSNQPQHF
TRBJ2-1	-	TRBV5-1	once	TGCGCCAGCAGCGAGGGCCAGAATTACAATGAGCAGTTCTTC	CASSEGQNYNEQFF
TRBJ1-1	-	TRBV4-1	-	TGCGCCAGCAGCCAGTGGGGGGGAAACACTGAAGCTTTCTTT	CASSQWGGNTEAFF
TRBJ2-7	-	TRBV5-1	-	TGCGCCAGCAGCCCGCCATCTAGCTACGAGCAGTACTTC	CASSPPSSYEQYF
TRBJ2-1	TRBD2	TRBV9	-	TGTGCCAGCAGCGTTAGCGGGACTGAGCAGTTCTTC	CASSVSGTEQFF
TRBJ1-4	-	TRBV7-9	-	TGTGCCAGCAGCTTAGAGGGGTCCATAAATGAAAAACTGTTTTTT	CASSLEGSINEKLFF
TRBJ1-2	TRBD1	TRBV20-1	-	TGCAGTGCCCCTGGACAGGATGGCTACACCTTC	CSAPGQDGYTF
TRBJ2-5	TRBD2	TRBV30	-	TGTGCCTATACCGGACTAGCGCATCAAGAGACCCAGTACTTC	CAYTGLAHQETQYF
TRBJ2-7	-	TRBV30	-	TGTGCCTGGAGTGTACCCGTGACTAAAGAGCAGTACTTC	CAWSVPVTKEQYF
TRBJ1-5	TRBD1	TRBV6-1	-	TGTGCCAGCAGTGAAATACCCCGGACAGGGGGATTCCAGCCCCAGCATTTT	CASSEIPRTGGFQPQHF
TRBJ2-7	TRBD1	TRBV2	-	TGTGCCTGTCGGACAGGGGGCAGCTACGAGCAGTACTTC	CACRTGGSYEQYF
TRBJ2-1	-	TRBV7-9	-	TGTGCCAGCAGCCCTCCCGGGACACACTACAATGAGCAGTTCTTC	CASSPPGTHYNEQFF
TRBJ2-3	-	TRBV5-6	once	TGTGCCAGCAGCTCCCCTACCTCTAGAGATACAGATACGCAGTATTTT	CASSSPTSRDTDTQYF
TRBJ1-1	-	TRBV28	-	TGTGCCAGCAGCTCCCCAGGGACACAAAACACTGAAGCTTTCTTT	CASSSPGTQNTEAFF
TRBJ2-7	TRBD1	TRBV5-4	-	TGTGCCAGCAGCTTTTGGGACAGGTACCCCTACGAGCAGTACTTC	CASSFWDRYPYEQYF
TRBJ2-6	-	TRBV5-6	-	TGTGCCAGCAGCCCACCCCGGGGGTCCGGGGCCAACGTCCTGACTTTC	CASSPPRGSGANVLTF
TRBJ2-7	TRBD2	TRBV20-1	-	TGCAGTGCTAGGGGGGGGTACGAGCAGTACTTC	CSARGGYEQYF
TRBJ2-3	-	TRBV18	-	TGTGCCAGCTCACTCCCGTATGCCAGGGGCGGCGCAGATACGCAGTATTTT	CASSLPYARGGADTQYF
TRBJ1-2	-	TRBV7-9	once	TGTGCCAGCAGCTTATGGTCAGTCTCCAACTATGGCTACACCTTC	CASSLWSVSNYGYTF
TRBJ1-3	-	TRBV6-1	once	TGTGCCAGCAGTGAAACCCCTTCCGGCGGGACGGGAAACACCATATATTTT	CASSETPSGGTGNTIYF
TRBJ2-7	-	TRBV27	-	TGTGCCAGCAGTTTAAACCCCCAGGTCCCCTACGAGCAGTACTTC	CASSLNPQVPYEQYF
TRBJ2-2	-	TRBV18	-	TGTGCCAGCTCCTTCACTCACACCGGGGAGCTGTTTTTT	CASSFTHTGELFF
TRBJ2-2	-	TRBV7-2	-	TGTGCCAGCAGCTCAGTCCCCCGGGGACTCCCGTCTCCCGGGGAGCTGTTTTTT	CASSSVPRGLPSPGELFF
TRBJ2-7	TRBD2	TRBV7-7	-	TGTGCCAGCAGCCCGGGACTAGCGGGCACCTCCTACGAGCAGTACTTC	CASSPGLAGTSYEQYF
TRBJ2-1	-	TRBV6-4	-	TGTGCCAGCAGTGGCGGGCAGTTCTTC	CASSGGQFF
TRBJ1-1	-	TRBV4-2	few	TGTGCCAGCAGCCAACAGACAGGCGGTGAAGCTTTCTTT	CASSQQTGGEAFF
TRBJ2-5	-	TRBV10-3	-	TGTGCCATCAGTGGGAGCGGCATAGCCCAAGAGACCCAGTACTTC	CAISGSGIAQETQYF
TRBJ2-7	TRBD2	TRBV19	-	TGTGCCAGTAGTGGGACTAGCGGGCCGTCCTACGAGCAGTACTTC	CASSGTSGPSYEQYF
TRBJ2-1	TRBD2	TRBV6-4	-	TGTGCCAGCAGTGATGAACTAGCGGCCTACAATGAGCAGTTCTTC	CASSDELAAYNEQFF
TRBJ2-4	TRBD1	TRBV7-9	-	TGTGCCAGCAGCTTAGAGCCCCAGGGGGACATTCAGTACTTC	CASSLEPQGDIQYF
TRBJ2-1	-	TRBV5-4	-	TGTGCCAGCAGCTCGATGGACAGGTTTGGGGGGAATGAGCAGTTCTTC	CASSSMDRFGGNEQFF
TRBJ1-1	TRBD1	TRBV28	-	TGTGCCAGCAGTTTTGACAGGGGGGTGGAAGCTTTCTTT	CASSFDRGVEAFF
TRBJ2-7	TRBD2	TRBV9	-	TGTGCCAGCAGCGTAGCCATGGGTACTAGCGGGAGGCTCTACGAGCAGTACTTC	CASSVAMGTSGRLYEQYF
TRBJ2-7	TRBD1	TRBV7-9	-	TGTGCCAGCAGCTACGGGACAGGGGCCTACGAGCAGTACTTC	CASSYGTGAYEQYF
TRBJ1-4	-	TRBV27	-	TGTGCCAGCAGTTTACAGGATGGGTCTGAAAAACTGTTTTTT	CASSLQDGSEKLFF
TRBJ2-7	TRBD2	TRBV28	-	TGTGCCAGCAGACCTACCGGGACTAATGACTACGAGCAGTACTTC	CASRPTGTNDYEQYF
TRBJ1-2	-	TRBV2	-	TGTGCCAGCAGTGATAGGGGTGGGTATGGCTACACCTTC	CASSDRGGYGYTF
TRBJ1-4	-	TRBV18	-	TGTGCCAGCTCGGAGAATCAGAATGAAAAACTGTTTTTT	CASSENQNEKLFF
TRBJ2-7	TRBD2	TRBV5-1	-	TGCGCCAGCAGCTTGTTGTCTAGCGGGCTTACCTACGAGCAGTACTTC	CASSLLSSGLTYEQYF
TRBJ2-6	TRBD1	TRBV27	-	TGTGCCAGCAGTTCTCTGGACAGGGGGCAATTCAACTCTGGGGCCAACGTCCTGACTTTC	CASSSLDRGQFNSGANVLTF
TRBJ2-7	-	TRBV7-9	-	TGTGCCAGCAGCCCCCCTGTTGCCTACGAGCAGTACTTC	CASSPPVAYEQYF
TRBJ2-3	TRBD2	TRBV11-2	-	TGTGCCAGCAGCTTACCGGCGGGGGGAGATACGCAGTATTTT	CASSLPAGGDTQYF
TRBJ2-7	TRBD1	TRBV19	-	TGTGCCAGTAGTAAAGGGGCGGACAGGGGACGAATCGAGCAGTACTTC	CASSKGADRGRIEQYF
TRBJ1-1	-	TRBV2	-	TGTGCCAGCCGGGGTGGAGCGAGCCTTGAAGCTTTCTTT	CASRGGASLEAFF
TRBJ2-3	-	TRBV5-4	once	TGTGCCAGCAGCTTCCGGGACACAGATACGCAGTATTTT	CASSFRDTDTQYF